The source of this T cell receptor (beta chain) is a study of naive and memory T cell subsets. Study results and limitations: Activation and differentiation may alter RNA-based TCR counts. Findings for naive and memory subsets could not be checked against ground truth.

With respect to this clonotype: Its antigen is still unknown.

An equimolar mix of two oligonucleotides served as the beta constant-region primer for TRBC1 and TRBC2. A 12-nucleotide UMI and the SP2 primer were added to the cDNA 3' end by oligonucleotide ligation. Nested alpha and beta constant-region primers with the SP2 primer drove four PCR rounds on ligated cDNA. TCRdb analysed the UMI-ligation and nested PCR reads with MiXCR anew, one entry per CDR3 protein. The data show 23,000 or so distinct CDR3 sequences, 9.5% to 11% seen once. The V end was cut by 6 bases, the J end by 8 bases, with 22 bases between. The CDR3 totals 16 residues. Germline V lookup: CDR1 MNHEY, CDR2 SMNVEV (reference sequence).

The sequence derives from a human donor in good health. Specimen: central memory CD8+ T cells from blood. The rearrangement links TRBV27 to TRBJ1-4, with D perhaps TRBD1 (5 bases). CDR3 sequence: CASRKGGWDPAEKLFF. The CDR3 DNA sequence: TGTGCCAGCAGAAAAGGAGGCTGGGACCCAGCGGAAAAACTGTTTTTT.